The 5 T cell receptor beta chains below all came from one sample that was sequenced in a study of blood T cells in healthy people across ages (dated by TCRdb to between 2014 and 2017). Libraries were constructed by 5' RACE. Sequenced on an Illumina HiSeq 2500. A second PCR of about 6 to 11 cycles was performed with a sample-barcoded 5' primer and a J-beta primer mix. The public sequencing data were trimmed at Q25 with fastp and processed into clonotypes with MiXCR by TCRdb, which kept only in-frame beta chains. Here each entry gathers all rows of one CDR3 protein and keeps the most common genes and DNA. Across this sample there are more than 550,000 distinct CDR3 sequences, with 20% to 25% seen only once. The ten most abundant clones make up under 25% of the sample. Sequenced material: blood. The source of these receptors is a man in his 70s in good health.

The chain has TRBV12-3 or TRBV12-4 and TRBJ2-1; 12 bases are shared with TRBD2. There are 18 residues in the CDR3. The ends lost 3 bases at V and 6 bases at J; junction bases unmatched: 12. CDR3 nucleotides: TGTGCCAGCAGTTTGTTCACCCTAGCGGGGGGGGAAGGCAATGAGCAGTTCTTC. This encodes CASSLFTLAGGEGNEQFF.

This rearrangement joins TRBV27 to TRBJ2-5, with 12 bases lining up with TRBD2. The DNA end lines up better with TRBJ2-1; the J call may be wrong. Looked up from germline, CDR1 is MNHEY and CDR2 is SMNVEV (reference sequence). The CDR3 runs to 15 residues. CDR3 region: CASIPTSGSYNEQFF. The CDR3 DNA follows: TGTGCCAGCATCCCGACTAGCGGGAGCTACAATGAGCAGTTCTTC.

This clonotype came up a few times. V and J are TRBV5-1 and TRBJ1-1; the match to TRBD1 covers 7 bases. V trimming: 4 bases; J trimming: 0 bases; junction bases outside the gene matches: 9. There are 16 residues in the CDR3. Germline V gene data show CDR1 as SGHRS and CDR2 as YFSETQ. The CDR3 loop is CASSPGDSYMNTEAFF. The CDR3 DNA is TGCGCCAGCAGCCCGGGGGACAGCTACATGAACACTGAAGCTTTCTTT.

This rearrangement joins TRBV29-1 to TRBJ2-4; D is perhaps TRBD1 (6 bases). Germline V gives CDR1 SQVTM, CDR2 ANQGSEA. This CDR3 region has 12 residues. With 6 bases removed from V and 9 bases from J, the gap between germline ends came to 15 bases. CDR3 residues: CSVAWGHVIQYF. The CDR3 DNA sequence: TGCAGCGTCGCTTGGGGGCATGTCATTCAGTACTTC.

J is TRBJ2-7 and V is TRBV7-6; 7 bases map to TRBD1. Germline V gives CDR1 SGHVS, CDR2 FNYEAQ. The CDR3 is made up of 21 amino acids. J lost 4 bases, V lost 4 bases, and 28 bases had no gene match. In DNA, the CDR3 is TGTGCCAGCAGCTCCCCCGGGCTGATCGACAGGGCCCAAGAGGGGATTTACGAGCAGTACGTC. This gives the protein CASSSPGLIDRAQEGIYEQYV.